The 28 T cell receptor beta chains below come from one sample, sequenced in a study of cytomegalovirus exposure and HLA in healthy donors. Sequencing used immunoSEQ multiplex PCR; TCRdb keeps in-frame clones, though not all of them. The sample holds about 160,000 clones, approximately 96% seen once. The sequenced material came from PBMCs. The receptors shown here come from a woman aged 18-29 years in good health and CMV-seronegative.

This CDR3 is CASTAQGNTIYF. The CDR3 nucleotides read TGTGCCAGCACGGCACAGGGAAACACCATATATTTT. The chain joins TRBV6-5 to TRBJ1-3; unclear D gene. The length of the CDR3 is 12 residues. V shed 7 bases and J shed 4 bases, with 8 bases lying between them. Germline CDR1 is MNHEY and CDR2 is SVGAGI.

The chain employs TRBV7-2 and TRBJ1-5, with D maybe TRBD1 (6 bases). The CDR3 contains 14 residues. In germline, CDR1 is SGHTA, CDR2 FQGNSA. The V end lost 5 bases, the J end lost 4 bases, and 12 bases lay between the germline ends. The CDR3 is CASSPDSSNQPQHF. The CDR3 bases are TGTGCCAGCAGCCCGGACAGTTCTAATCAGCCCCAGCATTTT.

This chain links TRBV5-1 with TRBJ1-4; 7 nucleotides line up with TRBD1. CDR3 size: 15 residues. V lost 0 bases and J lost 3; bases outside the gene matches: 2. Germline V gene lookup returns CDR1 SGHRS and CDR2 YFSETQ. The chain's CDR3 is CASSLVQGANEKLFF. CDR3 in DNA: TGCGCCAGCAGCTTGGTCCAGGGGGCTAATGAAAAACTGTTTTTT.

The chain carries TRBV9 and TRBJ2-2; 7 bases line up with TRBD2. Germline V gene data show CDR1 as SGDLS and CDR2 as YYNGEE. V was clipped by 3 bases and J by 6 bases; unmatched bases: 11. CDR3 length: 16 residues. In DNA, the CDR3 is TGTGCCAGCAGCGCAGCGGGACCTAGCTGGGCCGGGGAGCTGTTTTTT. Translating it yields CASSAAGPSWAGELFF.

The chain has TRBV7-2 and TRBJ2-7; D perhaps matches TRBD1 (6 bases). The V and J ends lost 0 bases and 7 bases respectively, with 13 bases between them. The germline gives CDR1 SGHTA, CDR2 FQGNSA. The CDR3 length is 14 residues. CDR3 loop: CASSLAGTGWEQYF. The CDR3 DNA reads as TGTGCCAGCAGCTTAGCTGGTACAGGGTGGGAGCAGTACTTC. The whole variable domain, filled in from reference TRBV7-2 and TRBJ2-7, reads GAGVSQSPSNKVTEKGKDVELRCDPISGHTALYWYRQSLGQGLEFLIYFQGNSAPDKSGLPSDRFSAERTGGSVSTLTIQRTQQEDSAVYLCASSLAGTGWEQYFGPGTRLTVT.

The genes are TRBV9 and TRBJ2-1, with TRBD2 identical over 8 bases. V dropped 0 bases and J dropped 7; count of bases not matched to a gene: 9. Germline CDR1 reads SGDLS; CDR2 reads YYNGEE. The CDR3 length is 16 residues. The CDR3 DNA follows: TGTGCCAGCAGCGTAGCCAGCGGGGGCCCAGGGAATGAGCAGTTCTTC. It yields the protein CASSVASGGPGNEQFF. Looking up the rest from reference TRBV9 and TRBJ2-1 gives the full variable domain: DSGVTQTPKHLITATGQRVTLRCSPRSGDLSVYWYQQSLDQGLQFLIQYYNGEERAKGNILERFSAQQFPDLHSELNLSSLELGDSALYFCASSVASGGPGNEQFFGPGTRLTVL.

The chain combines TRBV29-1 with TRBJ2-2, with 7 bases aligning to TRBD1. Germline V gives CDR1 SQVTM, CDR2 ANQGSEA. This CDR3 has 15 residues. V dropped 7 bases and J dropped 0; count of bases not matched to a gene: 8. CDR3 protein: CSAIRQGANTGELFF. The CDR3 region has the DNA TGCAGCGCGATACGGCAGGGGGCGAACACCGGGGAGCTGTTTTTT.

V usage is TRBV7-3 and J usage is TRBJ2-2; 8 bases match TRBD1. In germline, CDR1 is SGHTA, CDR2 FQGTGA. V was pared by 2 bases and J by 7 bases, with 6 bases of the junction left unmatched. The CDR3 sequence is 15 residues long. As DNA, the CDR3 is TGTGCCAGCAGCTTATCGGACAGGGATCGCGGGGAGCTGTTTTTT. This codes for CASSLSDRDRGELFF.

On this clone: Mismatch with germline at one junction end may stem from a read error. CDR3 sequence reads: CASRDTGGGGSF. The CDR3 region has the DNA TGTGCCAGCAGGGATACAGGGGGGGGAGGAAGCTTC. The J gene is TRBJ2-7, the V gene TRBV2, with D possibly being TRBD1 (8 bases). The CDR3 is made up of 12 amino acids. Per the germline V gene, CDR1 is SNHLY and CDR2 is FYNNEI.

The chain is built from TRBV6-1 and TRBJ2-7, with 10 bases fitting TRBD1. V dropped 1 base and J dropped 1; count of bases not matched to a gene: 4. Germline loops: CDR1 MNHNS, CDR2 SASEGT. The CDR3 has 16 amino acids. The CDR3 loop reads CASSEGVGQGSYEQYF. CDR3 nucleotide sequence: TGTGCCAGCAGTGAAGGGGTGGGACAGGGGTCCTACGAGCAGTACTTC.

This chain joins TRBV9 and TRBJ1-6; no clear D gene. The CDR3 contains 16 residues. Germline CDR1 reads SGDLS; CDR2 reads YYNGEE. Trimming stripped 1 base from V and 0 bases from J, with 8 bases between. The DNA of the CDR3 is TGTGCCAGCAGCGTAACCGATAGCTCCTATAATTCACCCCTCCACTTT. Protein sequence: CASSVTDSSYNSPLHF.

The rearrangement uses TRBV5-4 and TRBJ2-6, with D possibly matching TRBD1 (5 bases). Trimming pared 3 bases from V and 4 bases from J, leaving 11 bases between. CDR3 length: 15 residues. Germline loops: CDR1 SGHNT, CDR2 YYREEE (reference sequence). The CDR3 reads CASSSQGDGANVLTF. CDR3 DNA sequence: TGTGCCAGCAGCTCCCAGGGTGACGGGGCCAACGTCCTGACTTTC. The full variable domain, rest sourced from reference TRBV5-4 and TRBJ2-6, is ETGVTQSPTHLIKTRGQQVTLRCSSQSGHNTVSWYQQALGQGPQFIFQYYREEENGRGNFPPRFSGLQFPNYSSELNVNALELDDSALYLCASSSQGDGANVLTFGAGSRLTVL.

This clone was observed a single time. J is TRBJ2-7 and V is TRBV6-6; D possibly corresponds to TRBD1 (5 bases). Germline V gene lookup returns CDR1 MNHNY and CDR2 SVGAGI (reference sequence). Trimming removed 0 bases at V and 4 bases at J, with 10 bases between. The CDR3 is 14 amino acids. This CDR3 is CASSYSPRDYEQYF. The CDR3 DNA is TGTGCCAGCAGTTACTCGCCCAGGGATTACGAGCAGTACTTC.

This chain links TRBV7-9 with TRBJ2-7; D is ambiguous. The CDR3 sequence is 13 residues long. The V gene's germline CDR1 is SEHNR and CDR2 FQNEAQ (reference sequence). Between the trimmed V and J ends, which lost 5 bases and 2 bases, there was a span of 10 bases. CDR3 nucleotides: TGTGCCAGCAGCGATGATACGGCCTACGAGCAGTACTTC. Translating gives CASSDDTAYEQYF.

This sequence joins TRBV7-9 and TRBJ2-2; tentatively, D is TRBD2 (5 bases). The CDR3 spans 12 residues. Per the germline V gene, CDR1 is SEHNR and CDR2 is FQNEAQ (reference sequence). Trimming removed 2 bases from V and 8 bases from J, with 6 bases in between. The CDR3 spells CASSLRGGELFF. The DNA for the CDR3 is TGTGCCAGCAGCTTACGGGGAGGGGAGCTGTTTTTT.

The gene calls are TRBV4-3 and TRBJ2-5; D might be TRBD2 (6 bases). Trimming took 4 bases from V and 4 from J, leaving 7 bases between them. This CDR3 comprises 12 residues. The germline CDR1 and CDR2 sequences are LGHNA and YSLEER. The DNA of the CDR3 is TGCGCCAGCAGCCCCGGGGGAGAGACCCAGTACTTC. This encodes CASSPGGETQYF.

The gene calls are TRBV18 and TRBJ2-5, with 7 bases matching TRBD1. This CDR3 spans 14 amino acids. V was pared by 6 bases and J by 4 bases, with 8 bases of the junction left unmatched. Germline-derived CDR1 and CDR2 are KGHSH and LQKENI. The CDR3 sequence is CASSLQTGVETQYF. The CDR3 DNA reads TGTGCCAGCTCCCTTCAAACAGGGGTAGAGACCCAGTACTTC.

The chain employs TRBV6-1 and TRBJ2-7, with 15 positions matching TRBD2. V was clipped by 6 bases and J by 2 bases; unmatched bases: 2. This CDR3 has 15 amino acids. The germline gives CDR1 MNHNS, CDR2 SASEGT. CDR3 sequence: CASSRTSGGAYEQYF. CDR3 sequence (DNA): TGTGCCAGCAGCAGGACTAGCGGGGGGGCCTACGAGCAGTACTTC.

The chain has TRBV11-3 and TRBJ2-5; D is possibly TRBD1 (6 bases). The CDR3 is made up of 14 amino acids. Germline values: CDR1 SGHNT, CDR2 YENEEA. V was shortened by 2 bases and J by 1 base, with 8 bases between the two germline ends. The CDR3 loop reads CASSLKQGQETQYF. The DNA of the CDR3 is TGTGCCAGCAGCTTAAAACAGGGCCAAGAGACCCAGTACTTC.

The chain joins TRBV25-1 to TRBJ1-5; D uncertain. Per germline, CDR1 MGHDK and CDR2 SYGVNS. Trimming stripped 0 bases from V and 3 bases from J, with 6 bases between. This CDR3 is 14 amino acids long. CDR3 DNA: TGTGCCAGCAGTGAATATACTGCCAATCAGCCCCAGCATTTT. Protein sequence: CASSEYTANQPQHF.

This clone was observed a single time. V and J are TRBV18 and TRBJ2-7; D is perhaps TRBD1 (8 bases). Germline CDR1 KGHSH, CDR2 LQKENI. The CDR3 is 14 residues long. V was cut by 8 bases and J by 5 bases, with 19 bases left in between. As DNA, the CDR3 is TGTGCCAGCGCGAGGACAGGGAGGGTCCACGAGCAGTACTTC. Translated: CASARTGRVHEQYF.

The chain combines TRBV6-5 with TRBJ2-2; weak D call: TRBD1 (6 bases). Trimming took 6 bases from V and 1 from J, leaving 12 bases between them. Germline CDR1 MNHEY, CDR2 SVGAGI. This CDR3 contains 15 residues. DNA of the CDR3: TGTGCCAGCAGAAGAGACAGGCGGAACACCGGGGAGCTGTTTTTT. Protein sequence: CASRRDRRNTGELFF.

This clone was found a few times. The V and J genes are TRBV9 and TRBJ2-5; the match to TRBD1 covers 7 bases. The V segment lost 4 bases and the J segment 2 bases; nucleotides outside the gene matches: 8. This CDR3 is 15 amino acids long. From germline, CDR1 is SGDLS and CDR2 YYNGEE. The CDR3 coding sequence is TGTGCCAGCAGCAGTTTCGGACAGGTGCAAGAGACCCAGTACTTC. This encodes CASSSFGQVQETQYF.

The chain recombines TRBV5-1 with TRBJ2-3; the D gene is possibly TRBD2 (5 bases). Trimming removed 4 bases from V and 10 bases from J, with 13 bases in between. Per the germline V gene, CDR1 is SGHRS and CDR2 is YFSETQ. The CDR3 runs 12 residues. The DNA for the CDR3 is TGCGCCAGCAGCCCCCCCGAGGGCTCGCAGTATTTT. Translated: CASSPPEGSQYF.

The rearrangement links TRBV6-6 to TRBJ2-3; 7 bases agree with TRBD1. Germline assignment: CDR1 MNHNY and CDR2 SVGAGI (reference sequence). V lost 7 bases to trimming and J lost 0 bases; unmatched junction nucleotides: 4. The CDR3 consists of 14 residues. The DNA of the CDR3 is TGTGCCAGCATTAGGACAGGTAGCACAGATACGCAGTATTTT. Its protein product is CASIRTGSTDTQYF.

The chain couples TRBV7-9 to TRBJ2-5; 10 nucleotides align to TRBD2. The CDR3 runs to 16 residues. Germline CDR1 reads SEHNR; CDR2 reads FQNEAQ (reference sequence). The V gene end was trimmed by 1 base and the J gene end by 4 bases; junction bases not matched to a gene: 6. The CDR3: CASSLEAAGGRETQYF. Written as DNA, the CDR3 is TGTGCCAGCAGCTTAGAGGCAGCGGGGGGGCGAGAGACCCAGTACTTC.

The V and J genes are TRBV6-5 and TRBJ1-2, with D possibly matching TRBD1 (6 bases). From germline, CDR1 is MNHEY and CDR2 SVGAGI. Trimming left V 0 bases short and J 8 bases short, with 13 bases between. There are 14 residues in the CDR3. CDR3 residues: CASSYSPPGEGYTF. CDR3 nucleotide sequence: TGTGCCAGCAGTTACTCTCCCCCAGGGGAAGGCTACACCTTC.

This chain uses TRBV7-9 with TRBJ2-1; D is perhaps TRBD1 (6 bases). The CDR3 is 13 amino acids. Germline CDR1 reads SEHNR; CDR2 reads FQNEAQ (reference sequence). V was trimmed by 1 base and J by 9 bases, leaving 10 bases between them. CDR3 nucleotides: TGTGCCAGCAGCTTAGTGGGGGCAGGTGAGCAGTTCTTC. The encoded protein is CASSLVGAGEQFF.